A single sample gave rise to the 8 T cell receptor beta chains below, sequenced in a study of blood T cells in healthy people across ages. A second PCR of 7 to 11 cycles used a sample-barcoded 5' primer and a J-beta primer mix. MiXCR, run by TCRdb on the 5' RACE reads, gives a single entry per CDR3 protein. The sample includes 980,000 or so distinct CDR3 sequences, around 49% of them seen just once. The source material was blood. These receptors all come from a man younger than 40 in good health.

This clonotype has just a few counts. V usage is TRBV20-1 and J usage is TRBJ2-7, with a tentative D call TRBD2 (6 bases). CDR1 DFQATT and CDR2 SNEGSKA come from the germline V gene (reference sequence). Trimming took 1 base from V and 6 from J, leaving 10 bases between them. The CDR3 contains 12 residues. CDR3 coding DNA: TGCAGTGCTAGAGCGGGGGTCGGCGAGCAGTACTTC. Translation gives CSARAGVGEQYF.

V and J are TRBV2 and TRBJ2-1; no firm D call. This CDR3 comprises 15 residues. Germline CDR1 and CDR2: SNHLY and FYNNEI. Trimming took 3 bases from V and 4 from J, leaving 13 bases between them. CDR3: CASSERANGYNEQFF. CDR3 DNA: TGTGCCAGCAGTGAGCGTGCTAACGGTTACAATGAGCAGTTCTTC.

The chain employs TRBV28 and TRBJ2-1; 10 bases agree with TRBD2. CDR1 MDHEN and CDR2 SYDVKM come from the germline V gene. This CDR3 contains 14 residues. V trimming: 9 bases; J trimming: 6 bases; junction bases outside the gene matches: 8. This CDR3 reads CASCTSGMFNEQFF. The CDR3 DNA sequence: TGTGCCAGTTGCACTAGCGGGATGTTCAATGAGCAGTTCTTC. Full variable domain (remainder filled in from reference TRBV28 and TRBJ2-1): DVKVTQSSRYLVKRTGEKVFLECVQDMDHENMFWYRQDPGLGLRLIYFSYDVKMKEKGDIPEGYSVSREKKERFSLILESASTNQTSMYLCASCTSGMFNEQFFGPGTRLTVL.

The CDR3 loop reads CASRYRGGSDEQYF. CDR3 sequence (DNA): TGCGCCAGCAGATACCGGGGGGGATCGGACGAGCAGTACTTC. The rearrangement joins TRBV5-1 to TRBJ2-7; 8 nucleotides line up with TRBD2. Trimming removed 5 bases from V and 5 bases from J; junction bases left unmatched: 9. Per the germline V gene, CDR1 is SGHRS and CDR2 is YFSETQ. There are 14 residues in the CDR3.

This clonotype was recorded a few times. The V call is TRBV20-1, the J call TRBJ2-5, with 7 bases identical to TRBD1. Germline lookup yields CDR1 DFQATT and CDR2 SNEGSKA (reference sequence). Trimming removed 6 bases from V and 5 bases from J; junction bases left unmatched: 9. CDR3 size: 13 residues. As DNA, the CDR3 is TGCAGTGCCCGCCCGACAGGGTTGGAGACCCAGTACTTC. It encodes CSARPTGLETQYF.

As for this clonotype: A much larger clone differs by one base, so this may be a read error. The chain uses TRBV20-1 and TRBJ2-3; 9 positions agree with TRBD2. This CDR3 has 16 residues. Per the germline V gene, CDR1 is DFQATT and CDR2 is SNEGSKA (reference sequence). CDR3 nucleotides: TGCAGTGCTAGAGTTCTGAGCGGGGGGCGGACAGGTACGCAGTATTTT. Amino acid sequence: CSARVLSGGRTGTQYF.

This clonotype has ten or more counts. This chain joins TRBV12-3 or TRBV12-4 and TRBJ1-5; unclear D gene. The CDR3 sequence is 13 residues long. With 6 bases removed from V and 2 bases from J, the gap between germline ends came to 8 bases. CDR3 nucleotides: TGTGCCAGCAGCCCTGGTGGCAATCAGCCCCAGCATTTT. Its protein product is CASSPGGNQPQHF.

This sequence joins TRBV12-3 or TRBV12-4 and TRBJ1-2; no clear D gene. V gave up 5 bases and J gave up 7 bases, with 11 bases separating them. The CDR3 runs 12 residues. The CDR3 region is CASSPELGGYTF. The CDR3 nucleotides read TGTGCCAGCAGTCCCGAGTTGGGTGGCTACACCTTC.